This T cell receptor beta chain was documented in a study of early T cells in non-severe SARS-CoV-2 infection. Study-wide context: Sequenced material consisted of bulk RNA (from unsorted whole blood), and chains were unpaired.

This clonotype has at least ten counts. Each single cDNA molecule received a unique molecular identifier. TCRdb passed the 5' RACE reads through MiXCR, listing each CDR3 protein once. This sample has 65,000 to 95,000 distinct CDR3 sequences, with over 8.5% found just once. The CDR3 loop spans 13 amino acids. V lost 4 bases and J 10 bases, leaving 14 bases between the germline ends. Germline loops: CDR1 SGHAT, CDR2 FQNNGV. This rearrangement joins TRBV11-2 to TRBJ2-1; D not certain. The clonotype was recovered from an adult who was a healthcare worker with PCR-confirmed SARS-CoV-2 infection or an uninfected control (not recorded which). The specimen was whole blood. For the CDR3, the DNA is TGTGCCAGCAGCTCTCACCAGTCCGGGGAGCAGTTCTTC. Residues: CASSSHQSGEQFF.